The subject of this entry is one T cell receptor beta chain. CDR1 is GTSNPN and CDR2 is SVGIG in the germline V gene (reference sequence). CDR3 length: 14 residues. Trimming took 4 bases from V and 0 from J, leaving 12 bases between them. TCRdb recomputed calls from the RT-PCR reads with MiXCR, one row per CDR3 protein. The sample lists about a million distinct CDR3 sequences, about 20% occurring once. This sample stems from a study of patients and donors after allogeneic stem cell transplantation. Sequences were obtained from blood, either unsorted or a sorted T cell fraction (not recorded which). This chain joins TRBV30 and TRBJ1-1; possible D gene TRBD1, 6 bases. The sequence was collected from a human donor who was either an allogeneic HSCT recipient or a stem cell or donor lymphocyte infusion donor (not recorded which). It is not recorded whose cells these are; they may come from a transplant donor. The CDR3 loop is CAWKSQGMNTEAFF. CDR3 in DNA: TGTGCCTGGAAGTCACAGGGAATGAACACTGAAGCTTTCTTT.